Included here is one TCR beta chain sequence, with context. The antigen is unknown. This sample is drawn from a study of T cell responses to AZD1222 COVID-19 vaccine. Study-wide findings and caveats: Only a handful of AZD1222 recipients, several in all, had baseline seropositivity.

Only in-frame clones appear in the TCRdb table, and some are missing; sequencing was by immunoSEQ multiplex PCR. This table has under 150,000 clones, approximately 90% appearing once. V lost 4 bases and J lost 9, with 17 bases in between. CDR1 SGHNT and CDR2 YYREEE come from the germline V gene (reference sequence). The CDR3 is 14 amino acids. The sequence came from an adult who received the AZD1222 COVID-19 vaccine. This chain links TRBV5-4 with TRBJ2-1; TRBD2 is a possible D gene (7 bases). This specimen was peripheral blood, taken 28 days after the second AZD1222 dose. This CDR3 reads CASSPRGARGEQFF. Written as DNA, the CDR3 is TGTGCCAGCAGCCCCCGGGGGGCGAGGGGTGAGCAGTTCTTC.